This T cell receptor (beta chain) was sequenced in a study of OX40 agonist ivuxolimab in advanced cancers. Study background: Participants could have had prior anti-PD-1, anti-PD-L1 or anti-CTLA-4 therapy, and about 40% had some.

Sequenced by immunoSEQ multiplex PCR; TCRdb stores in-frame clones only, minus some. The sample lists roughly 70,000 clones; more than 70% were seen once. This CDR3 is 13 amino acids long. CDR1 SGHRS and CDR2 YFSETQ come from the germline V gene. V was trimmed by 4 bases and J by 9 bases, leaving 14 bases between them. The starting material was CD4+ or CD8+ T cells sorted from blood, obtained in a trial of the OX40 agonist ivuxolimab. This sequence joins TRBV5-1 and TRBJ2-1, with D possibly being TRBD1 (5 bases). The sequence came from an adult with an advanced solid tumor such as melanoma, head and neck, liver or kidney cancer. CDR3 protein: CASSPPRVPEQFF. DNA for the CDR3: TGCGCCAGCAGCCCCCCCAGGGTTCCTGAGCAGTTCTTC.